This T cell receptor beta chain was observed in a study of breast tumors, draining lymph nodes, adjacent tissues. Each CDR3 protein gets one entry after TCRdb re-called the multiplex PCR reads with MiXCR. The repertoire has tens of thousands of distinct CDR3 sequences, about 64% of them found once; the top ten carry roughly 21%. Trimming removed 4 bases at V and 3 bases at J, with 13 bases between. In germline, CDR1 is SGHTA, CDR2 FQGNSA. This CDR3 is built from 15 residues. The rearrangement uses TRBV7-2 and TRBJ2-1, with D perhaps assigned TRBD1 or TRBD2 (5 bases each). This receptor was identified in a female donor with breast cancer. Some clones in this sample may be carry-over from other donors' samples. Source material: tumor-adjacent breast tissue. The DNA of the CDR3 is TGTGCCAGCAGCTCGGGACCGAACGTCTACAATGAGCAGTTCTTC. It encodes CASSSGPNVYNEQFF.